The 20 T cell receptor beta chains below all came from one sample that was sequenced in a study of cytomegalovirus exposure and HLA in healthy donors. This PCR relied on a set of 60 Vbeta primers and 13 Jbeta primers. Assay: immunoSEQ multiplex PCR; the TCRdb copy retains only in-frame clones and omits some. The table lists over 100,000 clones, around 64% of them singletons, with approximately 8.6% in the top ten. Sequenced sample: PBMCs. The receptors derive from a man younger than 40 in good health and CMV-seropositive.

The rearrangement joins TRBV19 to TRBJ2-1; a weak D match, TRBD2 (5 bases). The CDR3 covers 14 residues. CDR1 is LNHDA, CDR2 SQIVND, per germline (reference sequence). V gave up 1 base and J gave up 5 bases, with 9 bases separating them. The CDR3 bases are TGTGCCAGTAGTATAGGGGGAGCCGACAATGAGCAGTTCTTC. It codes for CASSIGGADNEQFF.

J is TRBJ2-5 and V is TRBV6-5; 11 bases align to TRBD2. CDR3 length: 15 amino acids. V was clipped by 7 bases and J by 2 bases; unmatched bases: 6. The germline V gene has CDR1 MNHEY and CDR2 SVGAGI. The CDR3 loop is CASNKLAGVQETQYF. The CDR3, as DNA: TGTGCCAGCAATAAACTAGCGGGGGTACAAGAGACCCAGTACTTC.

The chain recombines TRBV6-1 with TRBJ1-5; D is possibly TRBD1 (5 bases). Per germline, CDR1 MNHNS and CDR2 SASEGT. The CDR3 runs to 15 residues. Deletions cut 1 base from V and 4 bases from J, with 11 bases between. The CDR3 DNA is TGTGCCAGCAGTGAAGGGCAGGGTCCGAATCAGCCCCAGCATTTT. Encoded protein: CASSEGQGPNQPQHF.

The chain recombines TRBV27 with TRBJ1-2; TRBD1 agrees at 7 bases. V trimming: 4 bases; J trimming: 1 base; junction bases outside the gene matches: 6. The CDR3 is 15 residues long. CDR1 MNHEY and CDR2 SMNVEV come from the germline V gene (reference sequence). This chain's CDR3 is CASSYGNRGNYGYTF. The CDR3 bases are TGTGCCAGCAGTTACGGGAACAGGGGTAACTATGGCTACACCTTC.

Here the CDR3 DNA reads TGTGCCAGCAGCTCCGCGGGAGCCGGGGAGCTGTTTTTT. Protein product: CASSSAGAGELFF. The chain joins TRBV7-9 to TRBJ2-2, with 7 positions matching TRBD2. This CDR3 has 13 residues. Looked up from germline, CDR1 is SEHNR and CDR2 is FQNEAQ (reference sequence). V dropped 4 bases and J dropped 6; count of bases not matched to a gene: 2.

The chain has TRBV5-4 and TRBJ2-3; no firm D call. This CDR3 has 14 amino acids. Germline loops: CDR1 SGHNT, CDR2 YYREEE (reference sequence). The V end lost 4 bases, the J end lost 2 bases, and 11 bases lay between the germline ends. CDR3: CASSPPWATDTQYF. CDR3 nucleotides: TGTGCCAGCAGCCCACCGTGGGCCACAGATACGCAGTATTTT.

This clone appeared a few times. The chain recombines TRBV11-2 with TRBJ1-1; possible D gene TRBD1, 5 bases. Germline CDR1 and CDR2: SGHAT and FQNNGV. V lost 6 bases and J lost 4, with 15 bases in between. The CDR3 contains 14 residues. This chain's CDR3 is CASRPGVGGTEAFF. Here the CDR3 DNA reads TGTGCCAGCAGGCCGGGGGTCGGTGGCACTGAAGCTTTCTTT.

A few counts support this clone. The chain has TRBV5-1 and TRBJ2-3; 10 nucleotides line up with TRBD2. With 4 bases clipped from V and 6 bases from J, the junction kept 5 bases outside the gene matches. Per germline, CDR1 SGHRS and CDR2 YFSETQ. The length of the CDR3 is 14 residues. This chain's CDR3 is CASSVAGGSDTQYF. The CDR3 bases are TGCGCCAGCAGCGTAGCGGGGGGATCGGATACGCAGTATTTT.

The chain carries TRBV27 and TRBJ2-2; 9 bases line up with TRBD1. V lost 7 bases, J lost 8 bases, and 8 bases stayed unmatched. The CDR3 is made up of 14 amino acids. Germline CDR1 MNHEY, CDR2 SMNVEV (reference sequence). This CDR3 is CASKSDRGIGELFF. DNA for the CDR3: TGTGCCAGCAAATCGGACAGGGGTATTGGGGAGCTGTTTTTT.

The rearrangement uses TRBV29-1 and TRBJ2-7; a weak D match, TRBD2 (7 bases). CDR3 length: 14 residues. The V end was cut by 4 bases, the J end by 1 base, with 14 bases between. Germline V gene sequence: CDR1 SQVTM, CDR2 ANQGSEA. The DNA for the CDR3 is TGCAGCGTTGGAGGGGGGGCAGGATCCTACGAGCAGTACGTC. Protein sequence: CSVGGGAGSYEQYV.

Comment on this clone: At one boundary the junction diverges from the germline segment, which might be a read error. The chain recombines TRBV5-4 with TRBJ1-2; TRBD1 might be the D (6 bases). CDR1 is SGHNT, CDR2 YYREEE, per germline (reference sequence). The CDR3 has 13 amino acids. CDR3 bases: TGTGCCAGCAGCTTACAGGGTAGATATGGCTACACCTTT. Its translation: CASSLQGRYGYTF.

This chain uses TRBV16 with TRBJ2-2; TRBD2 agrees at 7 bases. V dropped 0 bases and J dropped 0; count of bases not matched to a gene: 1. The germline V gene encodes CDR1 KGHSY and CDR2 FQNENV. There are 16 residues in the CDR3. The chain's CDR3 is CASSQSGLTNTGELFF. The DNA for the CDR3 is TGTGCCAGCAGCCAATCGGGACTAACGAACACCGGGGAGCTGTTTTTT.

V is TRBV5-1 and J is TRBJ1-2; 9 bases are a match to TRBD1. The CDR3 contains 17 residues. Germline V CDR1 and CDR2: SGHRS, YFSETQ. J gave up 1 base and V 0 bases, and 7 bases lay outside the gene matches. DNA for the CDR3: TGCGCCAGCAGCTTGGACAGGGGGCCTACTCATAACTATGGCTACACCTTC. Its translation is CASSLDRGPTHNYGYTF.

This clone has a handful of counts. This chain connects TRBV27 to TRBJ1-2; 7 bases are a match to TRBD1. V shed 6 bases and J 7 bases; nucleotides not matched to a gene: 5. This CDR3 has 12 residues. Germline V gives CDR1 MNHEY, CDR2 SMNVEV (reference sequence). The CDR3 is CASSDRVAGYTF. In DNA form, the CDR3 reads TGTGCCAGCAGCGACAGGGTCGCTGGCTACACCTTC.

The J gene is TRBJ2-7, the V gene TRBV14; 10 bases match TRBD1. The trim removed 4 bases at V and 2 bases at J, leaving 5 bases unmatched. Germline CDR1 is SGHDN and CDR2 is FVKESK. The length of the CDR3 is 15 residues. The CDR3: CASSRPGQGPYEQYF. CDR3 sequence (DNA): TGTGCCAGCAGCCGACCGGGACAGGGGCCCTACGAGCAGTACTTC.

This chain connects TRBV9 to TRBJ2-3, with 8 bases aligning to TRBD2. With 4 bases clipped from V and 4 bases from J, the junction kept 8 bases outside the gene matches. The germline CDR1 and CDR2 sequences are SGDLS and YYNGEE. The length of the CDR3 is 15 residues. The CDR3: CASSPGGESADTQYF. CDR3 nucleotides: TGTGCCAGCAGCCCCGGGGGGGAATCCGCAGATACGCAGTATTTT.

The genes are TRBV15 and TRBJ2-5, with TRBD2 matching 8 bases. J gave up 11 bases and V 5 bases, and 13 bases lay outside the gene matches. Germline V gene sequence: CDR1 LNHNV, CDR2 YYDKDF (reference sequence). The CDR3 is 14 amino acids. The CDR3 region has the DNA TGTGCCACCAGCGCCGGGGGGGGGCTTGGTGAGCAGTACTTC. Its translation is CATSAGGGLGEQYF.

The chain joins TRBV2 to TRBJ2-7; 11 bases fit TRBD2. There are 15 residues in the CDR3. The J segment lost 4 bases and the V segment lost 6 bases, leaving 8 bases of the junction unmatched. Germline lookup yields CDR1 SNHLY and CDR2 FYNNEI. CDR3: CASRTSGAKGYEQYF. The CDR3 DNA sequence: TGTGCCAGCAGGACTAGCGGGGCAAAAGGGTACGAGCAGTACTTC.

The table lists this clone with a count of one. The V call is TRBV7-8, the J call TRBJ2-3; the match to TRBD2 covers 10 bases. The CDR3 has 17 amino acids. Germline V gene sequence: CDR1 SGHVS, CDR2 FQNEAQ. V was clipped by 4 bases and J by 3 bases; unmatched bases: 10. CDR3 DNA sequence: TGTGCCAGCAGCTCGCCGCTAGCGGGGGCGGGAACAGATACGCAGTATTTT. This encodes CASSSPLAGAGTDTQYF.

The chain is built from TRBV7-3 and TRBJ2-3; 12 bases line up with TRBD2. Germline trimming cut 2 bases from V and 3 bases from J; bases unmatched to any gene: 3. Germline loops: CDR1 SGHTA, CDR2 FQGTGA. There are 16 residues in the CDR3. CDR3 in amino acids: CASSLASGGGTDTQYF. The CDR3 nucleotides read TGTGCCAGCAGCTTAGCTAGCGGGGGGGGAACAGATACGCAGTATTTT.